This is a list of T cell receptor beta chains from one sample in a study of identical twins. Via MiXCR, TCRdb re-called the 5' RACE reads, giving one row per CDR3 protein. The table includes about 720,000 distinct CDR3 sequences, about 20% detected once. This sample also appeared in a second study, on T cells expressing NK-cell markers.

The sequenced sample consisted of PBMCs. These receptors came from a woman younger than 30 in good health. CDR3s include the opening cysteine and the closing phenylalanine or tryptophan. Fields, in order: V gene, D gene, clone size, J gene, CDR3 protein, CDR3 DNA. The D gene is left open where the match is weak. The listing skips clone size in some rows; elsewhere it reads once, few, many or a size class.

TRBV29-1,-,-,TRBJ2-7,CSVGGISPHGNIEEQYF,TGCAGCGTTGGGGGGATCTCCCCCCATGGAAATATTGAGGAGCAGTACTTC
TRBV12-3/TRBV12-4,-,few,TRBJ2-1,CASSLALTVAEQFF,TGTGCCAGCAGTTTAGCCCTAACTGTCGCTGAGCAGTTCTTC
TRBV12-3/TRBV12-4,TRBD2,many,TRBJ2-1,CASRLAAINEQFF,TGTGCCAGCCGACTAGCGGCGATCAATGAGCAGTTCTTC
TRBV6-1,TRBD2,-,TRBJ2-1,CASSQRLAGVDEQFF,TGTGCCAGCAGTCAAAGACTAGCGGGGGTCGATGAGCAGTTCTTC
TRBV20-1,TRBD1,-,TRBJ1-2,CSALDREYGYTF,TGCAGTGCCCTGGACAGGGAATATGGCTACACCTTC
TRBV10-3,TRBD1,few,TRBJ1-1,CATTSQGRGAEAFF,TGTGCCACGACCTCACAGGGGCGAGGAGCTGAAGCTTTCTTT
TRBV4-1,-,few,TRBJ2-7,CASSQEMGRYEQYF,TGCGCCAGCAGCCAAGAGATGGGAAGGTACGAGCAGTACTTC
TRBV20-1,-,few,TRBJ1-5,CSGGAGVNQPQHF,TGCAGCGGAGGGGCAGGCGTCAATCAGCCCCAGCATTTT
TRBV7-6,-,-,TRBJ1-5,CASSSGQTQHF,TGTGCCAGCAGCTCCGGACAGACGCAGCATTTT
TRBV5-1,-,many,TRBJ1-3,CASSPEGNSGNTIYF,TGCGCCAGCAGCCCCGAGGGGAACTCTGGAAACACCATATATTTT
TRBV20-1,-,few,TRBJ2-3,CSAISGGSRGSMGARTDTQYF,TGCAGTGCTATCTCCGGTGGTAGCAGGGGAAGTATGGGGGCCAGAACAGATACGCAGTATTTT
TRBV12-3/TRBV12-4,-,few,TRBJ1-1,CASSFWGAEAFF,TGTGCCAGCAGTTTCTGGGGAGCTGAAGCTTTCTTT
TRBV5-1,-,-,TRBJ2-5,CASSLRVQGAETQYF,TGCGCCAGCAGCTTGCGGGTACAGGGAGCGGAGACCCAGTACTTC
TRBV12-3/TRBV12-4,-,-,TRBJ2-7,CASSLALTGSTYEQYF,TGTGCCAGCAGTTTAGCGCTTACAGGATCCACCTACGAGCAGTACTTC
TRBV7-9,-,-,TRBJ1-4,CASRRTVGGGKLFF,TGTGCCAGCAGGCGGACGGTGGGGGGTGGAAAACTGTTTTTT
TRBV7-9,TRBD2,few,TRBJ2-1,CASSLGGAGGHYNEQFF,TGTGCCAGCAGCTTAGGTGGAGCGGGGGGGCATTACAATGAGCAGTTCTTC
TRBV7-2,-,-,TRBJ1-1,CASSLEGRGEAFF,TGTGCCAGCAGCTTAGAGGGGCGCGGTGAAGCTTTCTTT
TRBV27,-,-,TRBJ1-1,CASSLLTRDEAFF,TGTGCCAGCAGTTTACTTACGCGGGATGAAGCTTTCTTT
TRBV6-5,-,-,TRBJ2-2,CASSWNIRNTGELFF,TGTGCCAGCAGTTGGAACATACGGAACACCGGGGAGCTGTTTTTT
TRBV20-1,-,few,TRBJ2-1,CSASQGGNLNEQFF,TGCAGTGCATCGCAGGGTGGAAACCTAAATGAGCAGTTCTTC
TRBV11-2,TRBD2,few,TRBJ2-1,CASSIRLAGGGDNEQFF,TGTGCCAGCAGCATTAGACTAGCGGGAGGTGGTGACAATGAGCAGTTCTTC
TRBV7-2,-,-,TRBJ1-1,CASRPFMRGLNTEAFF,TGTGCCAGCAGGCCTTTCATGCGGGGGCTGAACACTGAAGCTTTCTTT